These 23 T cell receptor beta chains were all obtained from the same sample, sequenced in a study of siplizumab effects on memory and regulatory T cells. Assay: immunoSEQ multiplex PCR; the TCRdb copy retains only in-frame clones and omits some. Seen here are 50,000 to 55,000 clones, about 93% observed once, and the top ten hold roughly 15%. Sequencing was performed on CD8+ T cells sorted from blood. These receptors all come from a human donor in good health.

This rearrangement joins TRBV7-9 to TRBJ2-7; a weak D match, TRBD2 (5 bases). Trimming stripped 5 bases from V and 3 bases from J, with 26 bases between. The CDR3 length is 18 residues. CDR1 and CDR2 (germline): SEHNR, FQNEAQ (reference sequence). The CDR3 coding sequence is TGTGCCAGCAGCAATCCGTCTGAGGGAAATTGGAATCACTACGAGCAGTACTTC. This encodes CASSNPSEGNWNHYEQYF. Looking up the rest from reference TRBV7-9 and TRBJ2-7 gives the full variable domain: DTGVSQNPRHKITKRGQNVTFRCDPISEHNRLYWYRQTLGQGPEFLTYFQNEAQLEKSRLLSDRFSAERPKGSFSTLEIQRTEQGDSAMYLCASSNPSEGNWNHYEQYFGPGTRLTVT.

Written as DNA, the CDR3 is TGTGCCAGTAGGGGTTGGGGAGTTACAGATACGCAGTATTTT. It translates to CASRGWGVTDTQYF. The chain carries TRBV19 and TRBJ2-3; TRBD2 is a possible D gene (5 bases). V was shortened by 6 bases and J by 3 bases, with 13 bases between the two germline ends. In germline, CDR1 is LNHDA, CDR2 SQIVND (reference sequence). This CDR3 has 14 amino acids.

V and J are TRBV4-1 and TRBJ2-1; TRBD1 or TRBD2 may be the D gene (6 bases each). Germline V gene lookup returns CDR1 MGHRA and CDR2 YSYEKL. The CDR3 sequence is 16 residues long. V was cut by 8 bases and J by 9 bases, with 26 bases left in between. The CDR3 region has the DNA TGCGCCAGCGAGGGGGGACCGCCTCGGGGAGTGAGTGAGCAGTTCTTC. Its translation is CASEGGPPRGVSEQFF.

This clone appeared a single time. The junction does not match germline at one end; this may be a read error. The chain recombines TRBV14 with TRBJ2-7, with D maybe TRBD2 (5 bases). The CDR3 is 13 residues long. Germline values: CDR1 SGHDN, CDR2 FVKESK. The CDR3 nucleotides read TGTGCCAGCAGACAAGCCGGGAACTACGAGCAGTACTTC. Amino acid sequence: CASRQAGNYEQYF.

V usage is TRBV4-1 and J usage is TRBJ1-3; TRBD1 might be the D (5 bases). The CDR3 runs 16 residues. Germline CDR1 and CDR2: MGHRA and YSYEKL. Trimming took off 3 bases at V and 2 bases at J, with 14 bases between the two ends. CDR3 region: CASSQGPASTGNTIYF. CDR3 in DNA: TGCGCCAGCAGCCAGGGACCCGCGTCAACTGGAAACACCATATATTTT.

The CDR3 DNA sequence: TGTGCCAGCAGTCCGACTATGGGACAGGGAAAGCAAGATACGCAGTATTTT. It yields the protein CASSPTMGQGKQDTQYF. The chain carries TRBV7-9 and TRBJ2-3, with TRBD1 matching 9 bases. The CDR3 has 17 residues. Trimming took 6 bases from V and 5 from J; bases not matched to a gene: 15. Per the germline V gene, CDR1 is SEHNR and CDR2 is FQNEAQ (reference sequence).

The chain recombines TRBV27 with TRBJ1-5; D unresolved. Trimming pared 1 base from V and 5 bases from J, leaving 6 bases between. The germline gives CDR1 MNHEY, CDR2 SMNVEV (reference sequence). The CDR3 spans 13 residues. CDR3 sequence (DNA): TGTGCCAGCAGTTTATATGGGGATCAGCCCCAGCATTTT. Translation gives CASSLYGDQPQHF.

The J gene is TRBJ1-1, the V gene TRBV4-1; D unclear. CDR3 length equals 14 residues. V was shortened by 4 bases and J by 4 bases, with 13 bases between the two germline ends. From germline, CDR1 is MGHRA and CDR2 YSYEKL. CDR3 protein: CASSLSTHGTEAFF. CDR3 coding DNA: TGCGCCAGCAGCCTATCCACACACGGCACTGAAGCTTTCTTT.

This clone was seen only once. This chain connects TRBV9 to TRBJ1-2; no clear D gene. The length of the CDR3 is 14 residues. V was cut by 3 bases and J by 4 bases, with 13 bases left in between. Looked up from germline, CDR1 is SGDLS and CDR2 is YYNGEE. The CDR3, as DNA: TGTGCCAGCAGCGCCCCGACTGGAATCTATGGCTACACCTTC. Translation gives CASSAPTGIYGYTF.

The gene calls are TRBV28 and TRBJ1-4; perhaps TRBD1 as D (5 bases). V was clipped by 2 bases and J by 8 bases, with 9 bases between them. Germline-derived CDR1 and CDR2 are MDHEN and SYDVKM. The CDR3 is 13 amino acids. The chain's CDR3 is CASSLRGREKLFF. The CDR3 DNA is TGTGCCAGCAGTTTAAGGGGAAGGGAAAAACTGTTTTTT.

The chain has TRBV18 and TRBJ2-1, with 8 bases aligning to TRBD2. V shed 0 bases, J shed 8 bases, and the junction held 6 bases outside the gene matches. The CDR3 totals 15 residues. The germline gives CDR1 KGHSH, CDR2 LQKENI. CDR3 amino acids: CASSPPGGAWDEQFF. For the CDR3, the DNA is TGTGCCAGCTCACCACCCGGGGGGGCTTGGGATGAGCAGTTCTTC.

The chain recombines TRBV7-3 with TRBJ2-3, with 9 bases lining up with TRBD2. The germline V gene has CDR1 SGHTA and CDR2 FQGTGA. Losses at the gene ends were 4 bases for V and 1 base for J; bases not matched to a gene: 0. The CDR3 extends over 14 amino acids. The CDR3 is CASSSSGGTDTQYF. The CDR3 DNA reads as TGTGCCAGCAGCTCTAGCGGGGGCACAGATACGCAGTATTTT.

This rearrangement joins TRBV7-9 to TRBJ2-1; D is uncertain. Germline CDR1 SEHNR, CDR2 FQNEAQ (reference sequence). This CDR3 spans 15 amino acids. Between the trimmed V and J ends, which lost 3 bases and 4 bases, there was a span of 13 bases. CDR3 bases: TGTGCCAGCAGCTTGCTGGTCGTGCCATACAATGAGCAGTTCTTC. Translating gives CASSLLVVPYNEQFF.

This chain uses TRBV10-3 with TRBJ1-1; unclear D gene. Germline CDR1 ENHRY, CDR2 SYGVKD. The CDR3 has 17 amino acids. Trimming took off 6 bases at V and 5 bases at J, with 25 bases between the two ends. The CDR3 DNA sequence: TGTGCCATCAGAGAGGGAGGAATTAGGTTGGTTTATACTGAAGCTTTCTTT. This sequence encodes CAIREGGIRLVYTEAFF.

Comment on this clone: A read error may account for a junction end that differs from germline. Different DNA sequences within this sample yield the same CDR3. The chain has TRBV27 and TRBJ2-7, with TRBD2 identical over 7 bases. The CDR3 sequence is 11 residues long. The germline V gene encodes CDR1 MNHEY and CDR2 SMNVEV (reference sequence). CDR3 residues: CASRDYHEQYF. CDR3 DNA sequence: TGTGCCTCACGGGACTACCACGAGCAATACTTC.

The chain combines TRBV2 with TRBJ2-3; weak D call: TRBD1 (6 bases). The V end was cut by 0 bases, the J end by 0 bases, with 7 bases between. The CDR3 runs to 15 residues. CDR1 and CDR2 from the germline V gene are SNHLY and FYNNEI. In nucleotides, the CDR3 is TGTGCCAGCAGTGAAGCGCAGGGGAGCACAGATACGCAGTATTTT. Amino acids: CASSEAQGSTDTQYF.

The rearrangement joins TRBV7-9 to TRBJ2-1, with 7 bases fitting TRBD2. Germline CDR1 reads SEHNR; CDR2 reads FQNEAQ (reference sequence). With V trimmed by 0 bases and J by 8 bases, 4 bases remained unmatched. The CDR3 has 14 amino acids. The CDR3 protein is CASSLAAGRDEQFF. The CDR3 region has the DNA TGTGCCAGCAGCTTAGCCGCAGGGAGGGATGAGCAGTTCTTC.

The chain combines TRBV11-1 with TRBJ2-3, with 14 nucleotides matching TRBD2. This CDR3 has 18 amino acids. Germline lookup yields CDR1 SGHAT and CDR2 FQDESV (reference sequence). V was clipped by 2 bases and J by 2 bases; unmatched bases: 6. The CDR3 region has the DNA TGTGCCAGCAGCTTACTCGGACTAGCGGGAGGATTCACAGATACGCAGTATTTT. It is translated as CASSLLGLAGGFTDTQYF.

This clone was detected only a few times. The gene calls are TRBV5-8 and TRBJ2-7; TRBD1 matches at 10 bases. V dropped 5 bases and J dropped 2; count of bases not matched to a gene: 19. The V gene's germline CDR1 is SGHTS and CDR2 YDEGEE. CDR3 size: 19 residues. The DNA of the CDR3 is TGTGCCAGCAGTCACGCTCAGCTCGGGACAGGGGCCAGGGCCTACGAGCAGTACTTC. Its protein product is CASSHAQLGTGARAYEQYF.

The CDR3 sequence: CASSLGQGIYNEQFF. CDR3 nucleotides: TGTGCCAGCAGCCTCGGACAGGGTATCTACAATGAGCAGTTCTTC. The V and J genes are TRBV6-5 and TRBJ2-1; 8 nucleotides agree with TRBD1. Per the germline V gene, CDR1 is MNHEY and CDR2 is SVGAGI. This CDR3 contains 15 residues. V lost 6 bases, J lost 3 bases, and 7 bases stayed unmatched.

The chain joins TRBV5-1 to TRBJ2-7; 7 positions agree with TRBD1. CDR1 and CDR2 (germline): SGHRS, YFSETQ. The CDR3 is made up of 13 amino acids. The V gene end was trimmed by 3 bases and the J gene end by 3 bases; junction bases not matched to a gene: 3. The CDR3 bases are TGCGCCAGCAGCTCGGGACAGTTCTACGAGCAGTACTTC. It codes for CASSSGQFYEQYF.

The CDR3 region is CASSLALGNSPNRGAFF. The CDR3 DNA reads TGTGCCAGCAGCTTAGCACTCGGTAACAGCCCTAATAGGGGAGCTTTCTTT. The chain recombines TRBV7-8 with TRBJ1-1, with D perhaps TRBD1 (5 bases). V lost 0 bases and J lost 10, with 24 bases in between. This CDR3 contains 17 residues. Germline V gene sequence: CDR1 SGHVS, CDR2 FQNEAQ. Using reference TRBV7-8 and TRBJ1-1 for the parts outside the CDR3, the full variable domain is GAGVSQSPRYKVAKRGQDVALRCDPISGHVSLFWYQQALGQGPEFLTYFQNEAQLDKSGLPSDRFFAERPEGSVSTLKIQRTQQEDSAVYLCASSLALGNSPNRGAFFGQGTRLTVV.

V usage is TRBV6-4 and J usage is TRBJ1-5, with D possibly being TRBD1 (6 bases). This CDR3 has 15 amino acids. The ends were cut back, 7 bases at V and 1 base at J, with 14 bases in the middle. The V gene's germline CDR1 is MRHNA and CDR2 SNTAGT. This chain's CDR3 is CASTRKGGSNQPQHF. CDR3 bases: TGTGCCAGCACCCGGAAGGGGGGGAGCAATCAGCCCCAGCATTTT.